These 12 T cell receptor beta chains were all obtained from the same sample, sequenced in a study of cytomegalovirus exposure and HLA in healthy donors. PCR primers comprised 60 Vbeta and 13 Jbeta primers. Sequencing was performed with immunoSEQ multiplex PCR; in TCRdb, only in-frame clones are kept and a portion is missing. This sample's clone table lists about 140,000 clones. The sequenced material came from PBMCs. These receptors were collected from a woman aged 18-29 years in good health and CMV-seronegative.

The J gene is TRBJ2-1, the V gene TRBV5-6, with D perhaps TRBD2 (7 bases). This CDR3 has 15 amino acids. Germline CDR1 is SGHDT and CDR2 is YYEEEE. Trimming removed 3 bases at V and 4 bases at J, with 14 bases between. CDR3 nucleotide sequence: TGTGCCAGCAGCTCGCCTGGGGGGGCTTACAATGAGCAGTTCTTC. This translates into CASSSPGGAYNEQFF.

The CDR3 coding sequence is TGTGCCAGCAGCCCCCGAGAGGGGGTCATGAACACTGAAGCTTTCTTT. Encoded protein: CASSPREGVMNTEAFF. The J gene is TRBJ1-1, the V gene TRBV7-9, with D maybe TRBD1 (6 bases). The CDR3 loop spans 16 amino acids. V lost 5 bases and J 0 bases, leaving 16 bases between the germline ends. Germline CDR1 reads SEHNR; CDR2 reads FQNEAQ (reference sequence).

The chain has TRBV19 and TRBJ1-1, with 8 bases identical to TRBD1. The J segment lost 2 bases and the V segment lost 4 bases, leaving 3 bases of the junction unmatched. The CDR3 spans 14 residues. CDR1 and CDR2 from the germline V gene are LNHDA and SQIVND (reference sequence). CDR3 residues: CASSRGQGNTEAFF. CDR3 nucleotide sequence: TGTGCCAGTAGTAGAGGACAGGGAAACACTGAAGCTTTCTTT.

The V gene is TRBV18, the J gene TRBJ2-2; 11 bases map to TRBD2. This CDR3 is 15 amino acids long. V lost 5 bases and J lost 5; bases outside the gene matches: 4. Germline CDR1 reads KGHSH; CDR2 reads LQKENI. CDR3 sequence reads: CASSTLAGDTGELFF. In nucleotides, the CDR3 is TGTGCCAGCTCAACACTAGCGGGAGATACCGGGGAGCTGTTTTTT.

The genes are TRBV27 and TRBJ1-5; TRBD1 aligns across 8 bases. CDR1 is MNHEY and CDR2 is SMNVEV in the germline V gene (reference sequence). Germline trimming cut 6 bases from V and 7 bases from J; bases unmatched to any gene: 2. The CDR3 length is 12 residues. CDR3: CASRTGDQPQHF. Written as DNA, the CDR3 is TGTGCCAGCAGGACAGGGGACCAGCCCCAGCATTTT.

The V gene is TRBV23-1, the J gene TRBJ1-2, with D perhaps TRBD1 (6 bases). TRBV23-1 is assigned to the ORF class and has an uncertain function. The CDR3 runs 18 residues. The V gene lost 4 bases and the J gene lost 2 bases, with 23 bases spanning the gap. The CDR3 region has the DNA TGCGCCAGCAGTCTCCCAGAGGGGGAACAGGACGGGAACTATGGCTACACCTTC. Its translation: CASSLPEGEQDGNYGYTF.

The J gene is TRBJ2-1, the V gene TRBV7-2; 11 nucleotides match TRBD2. Germline CDR1 and CDR2: SGHTA and FQGNSA. This CDR3 comprises 14 residues. J gave up 6 bases and V 7 bases, and 5 bases lay outside the gene matches. The CDR3 loop reads CASKLAGVGNEQFF. The CDR3 region has the DNA TGTGCCAGCAAACTAGCGGGAGTAGGCAATGAGCAGTTCTTC.

CDR3 nucleotide sequence: TGTGCCAGCAGCCTCCAAGAGACCCAGTACTTC. It yields the protein CASSLQETQYF. J is TRBJ2-5 and V is TRBV7-6; D uncertain. V was pared by 5 bases and J by 1 base, with 2 bases between. Germline loops: CDR1 SGHVS, CDR2 FNYEAQ. The CDR3 is 11 residues long.

As to this clone: The same CDR3 can be traced to other DNA sequences in this sample. This chain joins TRBV29-1 and TRBJ2-1; 12 bases map to TRBD2. In germline, CDR1 is SQVTM, CDR2 ANQGSEA. The CDR3 extends over 14 amino acids. The trim removed 3 bases at V and 4 bases at J, leaving 1 base unmatched. CDR3 nucleotide sequence: TGCAGCGTTGAGGGACTAGCGGGTTACAATGAGCAGTTCTTC. Amino acids: CSVEGLAGYNEQFF.

This chain links TRBV6-4 with TRBJ2-3, with TRBD2 identical over 12 bases. V lost 4 bases to trimming and J lost 4 bases; unmatched junction nucleotides: 0. This CDR3 comprises 14 residues. Germline CDR1 MRHNA, CDR2 SNTAGT. The CDR3 DNA follows: TGTGCCAGCAGTGGACTAGCGGGAGCAGATACGCAGTATTTT. It is translated as CASSGLAGADTQYF.

The rearrangement uses TRBV7-9 and TRBJ1-2; TRBD1 matches 9 bases. Trimming took 8 bases from V and 2 from J; bases not matched to a gene: 6. CDR1 is SEHNR and CDR2 is FQNEAQ in the germline V gene (reference sequence). The CDR3 is 14 residues long. The CDR3, as DNA: TGTGCCAGCGAGTCGGGGACAGGGAACTATGGCTACACCTTC. Translation: CASESGTGNYGYTF.

The V call is TRBV29-1, the J call TRBJ2-7; 10 bases match TRBD2. Trimming at V came to 5 bases and at J to 2 bases, leaving 12 bases not matched to a gene. Germline V lookup: CDR1 SQVTM, CDR2 ANQGSEA. The CDR3 contains 16 residues. The CDR3 sequence: CSVSAPGLAATYEQYF. CDR3 bases: TGCAGCGTTTCCGCCCCCGGACTAGCGGCTACCTACGAGCAGTACTTC.